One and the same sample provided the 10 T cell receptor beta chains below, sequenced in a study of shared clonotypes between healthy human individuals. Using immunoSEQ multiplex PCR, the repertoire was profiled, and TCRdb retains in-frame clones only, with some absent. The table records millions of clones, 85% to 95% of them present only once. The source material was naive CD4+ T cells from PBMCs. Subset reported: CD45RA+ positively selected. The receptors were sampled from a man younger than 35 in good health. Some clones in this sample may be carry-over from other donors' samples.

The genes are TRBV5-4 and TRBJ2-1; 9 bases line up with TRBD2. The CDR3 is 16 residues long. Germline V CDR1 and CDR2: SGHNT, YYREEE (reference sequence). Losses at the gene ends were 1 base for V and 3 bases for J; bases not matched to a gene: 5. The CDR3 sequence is CASSLSAGGGYNEQFF. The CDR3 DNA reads TGTGCCAGCAGCTTGTCCGCGGGAGGGGGCTACAATGAGCAGTTCTTC.

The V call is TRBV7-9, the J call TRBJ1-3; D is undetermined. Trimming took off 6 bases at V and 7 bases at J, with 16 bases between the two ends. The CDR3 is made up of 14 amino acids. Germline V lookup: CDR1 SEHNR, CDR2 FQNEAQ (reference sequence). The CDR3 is CASSVRGPGNTIYF. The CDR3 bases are TGTGCCAGCAGTGTACGTGGGCCCGGGAACACCATATATTTT.

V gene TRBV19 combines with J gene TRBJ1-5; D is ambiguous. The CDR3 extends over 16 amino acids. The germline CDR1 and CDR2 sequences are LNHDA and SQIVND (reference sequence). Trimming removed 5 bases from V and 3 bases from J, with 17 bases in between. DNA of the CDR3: TGTGCCAGTAGTCATTCGATAGGGCTTCTCAATCAGCCCCAGCATTTT. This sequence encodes CASSHSIGLLNQPQHF.

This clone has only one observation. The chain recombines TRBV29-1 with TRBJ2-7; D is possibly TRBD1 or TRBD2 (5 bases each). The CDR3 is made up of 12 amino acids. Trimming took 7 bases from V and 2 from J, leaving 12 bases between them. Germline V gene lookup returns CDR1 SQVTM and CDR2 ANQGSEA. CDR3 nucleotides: TGCAGCGCCGGGACCGCCCCCTACGAGCAGTACTTC. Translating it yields CSAGTAPYEQYF.

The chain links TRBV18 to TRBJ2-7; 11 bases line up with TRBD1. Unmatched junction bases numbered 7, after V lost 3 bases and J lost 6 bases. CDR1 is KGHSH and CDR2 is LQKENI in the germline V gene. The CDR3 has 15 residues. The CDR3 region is CASSPGTGGISEQYF. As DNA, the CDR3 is TGTGCCAGCTCACCTGGGACAGGGGGTATTAGCGAGCAGTACTTC.

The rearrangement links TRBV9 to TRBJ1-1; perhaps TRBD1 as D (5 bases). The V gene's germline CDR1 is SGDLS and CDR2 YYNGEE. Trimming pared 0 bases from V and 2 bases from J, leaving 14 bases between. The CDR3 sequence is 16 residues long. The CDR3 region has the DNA TGTGCCAGCAGCGTAGGTCGGTCAGGGCCAAACACTGAAGCTTTCTTT. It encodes CASSVGRSGPNTEAFF.

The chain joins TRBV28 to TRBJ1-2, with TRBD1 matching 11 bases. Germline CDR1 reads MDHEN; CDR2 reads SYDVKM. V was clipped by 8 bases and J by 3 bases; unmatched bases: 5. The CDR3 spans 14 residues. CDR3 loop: CASGGQGVHYGYTF. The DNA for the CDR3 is TGTGCCAGCGGGGGACAGGGGGTACACTATGGCTACACCTTC.

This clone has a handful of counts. The CDR3 bases are TGTGCCTGGAGTGAGGGGGATCGTTACCAGCCCCAGCATTTT. Translating gives CAWSEGDRYQPQHF. The V call is TRBV30, the J call TRBJ1-5; D may be TRBD1 (6 bases). The V end lost 1 base, the J end lost 7 bases, and 14 bases lay between the germline ends. CDR3 length: 14 amino acids. The germline gives CDR1 GTSNPN, CDR2 SVGIG (reference sequence).

The CDR3 DNA reads TGTGCCAGCAGCGGAGGGGGCAGCGGTCAGCCCCAGCATTTT. Protein sequence: CASSGGGSGQPQHF. The chain employs TRBV28 and TRBJ1-5, with 7 bases lining up with TRBD1. J was trimmed by 6 bases and V by 6 bases; bases with no gene match: 8. The CDR3 loop spans 14 amino acids. Germline V gene sequence: CDR1 MDHEN, CDR2 SYDVKM.

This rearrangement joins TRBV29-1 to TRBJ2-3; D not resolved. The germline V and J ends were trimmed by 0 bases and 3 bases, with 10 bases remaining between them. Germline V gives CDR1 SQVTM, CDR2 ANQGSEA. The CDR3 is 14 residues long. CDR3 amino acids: CSVEDPYATDTQYF. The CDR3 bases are TGCAGCGTTGAAGATCCCTACGCAACAGATACGCAGTATTTT.